Sequencing of this T cell receptor beta chain was carried out in a study of cytomegalovirus exposure and HLA in healthy donors. About the study: A previous analysis identified 100 million or so unique TCR beta sequences derived from roughly 190 million T cells. Findings of the study overall: TCR beta sequences reportedly predicted most subjects' HLA-A and HLA-B alleles accurately.

Comment on this clone: What it binds is unknown.

Amplification used 60 Vbeta primers and 13 Jbeta primers. Clones were sequenced by immunoSEQ multiplex PCR, and TCRdb holds only the in-frame ones, with some missing. The sample table includes 65,000 to 85,000 clones. Trimming took 0 bases from V and 4 from J, leaving 12 bases between them. The germline gives CDR1 LGHNA, CDR2 YSLEER. The CDR3 spans 15 residues. This chain joins TRBV4-3 and TRBJ1-2, with D uncertain. The sequencing sample was made of PBMCs. The source of this sequence is a woman aged 25 to 39 in good health and CMV-seronegative. Here the CDR3 reads CASSQERGSVYGYTF. The CDR3 nucleotides read TGCGCCAGCAGCCAAGAAAGAGGGAGCGTCTATGGCTACACCTTC.